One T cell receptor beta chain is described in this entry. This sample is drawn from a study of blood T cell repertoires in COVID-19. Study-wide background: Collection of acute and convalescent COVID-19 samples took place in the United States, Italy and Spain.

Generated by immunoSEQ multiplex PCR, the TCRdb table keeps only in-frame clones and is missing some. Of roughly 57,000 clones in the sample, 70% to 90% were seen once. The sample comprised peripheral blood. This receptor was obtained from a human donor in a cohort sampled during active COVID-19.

The CDR3 DNA is TGTGCCAGCGAATTTGGACAGGGGGCCGGGGAGCTGTTTTTT. As protein: CASEFGQGAGELFF. The chain joins TRBV2 to TRBJ2-2, with TRBD1 identical over 10 bases. CDR1 SNHLY and CDR2 FYNNEI come from the germline V gene. CDR3 size: 14 residues. Trimming cost V 8 bases and J 6 bases; bases outside gene matches: 6. Drawing the rest from reference TRBV2 and TRBJ2-2, the complete variable domain is EPEVTQTPSHQVTQMGQEVILRCVPISNHLYFYWYRQILGQKVEFLVSFYNNEISEKSEIFDDQFSVERPDGSNFTLKIRSTKLEDSAMYFCASEFGQGAGELFFGEGSRLTVL.